This T cell receptor (beta chain) was identified in a study of blood T cell repertoires in COVID-19. Study at large: Samples representing acute and convalescent COVID-19 were sourced from the United States, Italy and Spain. T cells, B-cell-depleted T cells, or PBMCs provided the cDNA or gDNA that served as material.

Original analysis: Amplified reference gene primers provided the basis for estimating nucleated cell counts. The table came from immunoSEQ multiplex PCR; TCRdb's copy has only in-frame clones and leaves some out. The DNA gave D and trimming, while V, J and clone size come from that table. The repertoire has about 260,000 clones, more than 70% of them found once; the top ten carry 2% to 2.5%. Participants' own reports of clinical history determined their cohort assignment. CDR1 SGHAT and CDR2 FQDESV come from the germline V gene (reference sequence). The length of the CDR3 is 16 residues. With 1 base removed from V and 0 bases from J, the gap between germline ends came to 12 bases.

This receptor was taken from a woman aged 45 to 65 who had recovered from COVID-19. Material for sequencing was PBMCs or T cells enriched from blood (not recorded which). This chain links TRBV11-1 with TRBJ1-1; D is uncertain. The CDR3 loop reads CASSLDFGRMNTEAFF. The CDR3 nucleotides are TGTGCCAGCAGCTTAGATTTTGGGAGGATGAACACTGAAGCTTTCTTT.